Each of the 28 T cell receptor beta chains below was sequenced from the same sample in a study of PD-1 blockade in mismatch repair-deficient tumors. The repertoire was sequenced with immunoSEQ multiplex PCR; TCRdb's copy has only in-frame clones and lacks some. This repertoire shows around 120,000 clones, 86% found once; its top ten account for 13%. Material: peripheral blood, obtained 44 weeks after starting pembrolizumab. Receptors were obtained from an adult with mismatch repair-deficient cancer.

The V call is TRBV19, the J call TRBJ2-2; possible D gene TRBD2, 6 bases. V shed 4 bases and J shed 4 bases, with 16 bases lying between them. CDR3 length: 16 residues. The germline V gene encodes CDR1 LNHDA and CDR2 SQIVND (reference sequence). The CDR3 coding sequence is TGTGCCAGTAGTAGGGATCCCCAGGGAGGCACCGGGGAGCTGTTTTTT. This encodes CASSRDPQGGTGELFF. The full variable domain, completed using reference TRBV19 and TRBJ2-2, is DGGITQSPKYLFRKEGQNVTLSCEQNLNHDAMYWYRQDPGQGLRLIYYSQIVNDFQKGDIAEGYSVSREKKESFPLTVTSAQKNPTAFYLCASSRDPQGGTGELFFGEGSRLTVL.

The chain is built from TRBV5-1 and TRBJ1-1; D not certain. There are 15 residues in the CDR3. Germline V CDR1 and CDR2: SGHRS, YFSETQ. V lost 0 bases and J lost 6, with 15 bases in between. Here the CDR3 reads CASSLGSGISAEAFF. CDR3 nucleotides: TGCGCCAGCAGCTTGGGATCAGGTATTAGCGCTGAAGCTTTCTTT.

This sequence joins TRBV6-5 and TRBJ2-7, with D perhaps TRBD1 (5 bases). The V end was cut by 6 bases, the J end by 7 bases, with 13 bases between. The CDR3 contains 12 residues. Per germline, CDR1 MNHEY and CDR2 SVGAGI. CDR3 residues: CASRYQGGEQYF. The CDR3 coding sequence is TGTGCCAGCAGATATCAGGGTGGAGAGCAGTACTTC.

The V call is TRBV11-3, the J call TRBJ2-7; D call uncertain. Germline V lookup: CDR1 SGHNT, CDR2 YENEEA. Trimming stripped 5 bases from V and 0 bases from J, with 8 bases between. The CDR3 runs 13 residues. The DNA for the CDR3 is TGTGCCAGCAGCGTGCGCCCCTCCTACGAGCAGTACTTC. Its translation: CASSVRPSYEQYF.

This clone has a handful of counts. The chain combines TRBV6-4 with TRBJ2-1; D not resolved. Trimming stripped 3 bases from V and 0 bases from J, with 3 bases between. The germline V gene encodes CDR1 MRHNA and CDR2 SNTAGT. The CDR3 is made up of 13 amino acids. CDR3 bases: TGTGCCAGCAGTGAAAGCTCCTACAATGAGCAGTTCTTC. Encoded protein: CASSESSYNEQFF.

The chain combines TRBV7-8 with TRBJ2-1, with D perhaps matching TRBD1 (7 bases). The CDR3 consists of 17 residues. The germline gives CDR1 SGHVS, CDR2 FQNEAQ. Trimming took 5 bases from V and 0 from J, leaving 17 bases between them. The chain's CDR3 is CASSLTRGESSYNEQFF. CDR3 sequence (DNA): TGTGCCAGCAGCCTTACCAGGGGGGAGAGCTCCTACAATGAGCAGTTCTTC.

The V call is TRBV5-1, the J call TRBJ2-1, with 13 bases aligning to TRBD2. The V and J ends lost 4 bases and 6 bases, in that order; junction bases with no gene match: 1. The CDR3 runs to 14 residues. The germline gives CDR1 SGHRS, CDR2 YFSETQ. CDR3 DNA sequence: TGCGCCAGCAGCAGGACTAGCGGGAGCAATGAGCAGTTCTTC. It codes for CASSRTSGSNEQFF. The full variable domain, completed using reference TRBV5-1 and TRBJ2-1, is KAGVTQTPRYLIKTRGQQVTLSCSPISGHRSVSWYQQTPGQGLQFLFEYFSETQRNKGNFPGRFSGRQFSNSRSEMNVSTLELGDSALYLCASSRTSGSNEQFFGPGTRLTVL.

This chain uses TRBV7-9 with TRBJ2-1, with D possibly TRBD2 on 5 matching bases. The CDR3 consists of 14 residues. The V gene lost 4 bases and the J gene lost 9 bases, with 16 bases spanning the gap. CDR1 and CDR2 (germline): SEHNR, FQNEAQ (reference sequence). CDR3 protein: CASSSAASKGEQFF. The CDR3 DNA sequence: TGTGCCAGCAGCTCGGCCGCTAGCAAGGGTGAGCAGTTCTTC.

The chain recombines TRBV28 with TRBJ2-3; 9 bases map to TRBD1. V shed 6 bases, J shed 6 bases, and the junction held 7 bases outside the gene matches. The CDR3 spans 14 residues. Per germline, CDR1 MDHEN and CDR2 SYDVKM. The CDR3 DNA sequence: TGTGCCAGCAGAAACAGGGGGCTGTGGGATACGCAGTATTTT. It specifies CASRNRGLWDTQYF.

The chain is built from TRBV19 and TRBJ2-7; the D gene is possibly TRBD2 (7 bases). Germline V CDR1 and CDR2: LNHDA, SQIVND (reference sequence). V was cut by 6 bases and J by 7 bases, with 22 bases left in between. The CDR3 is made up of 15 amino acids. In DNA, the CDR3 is TGTGCCAGTAGGAGCAATTTGGGGGGGCCGGGTGAGCAGTACTTC. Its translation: CASRSNLGGPGEQYF.

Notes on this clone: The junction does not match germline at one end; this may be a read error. The CDR3 is CASSLGGLSAYNEQFF. The CDR3 DNA sequence: TGTGCCAGCAGCCTAGGGGGCCTTAGTGCCTACAATGAGCAGTTCTTC. This chain connects TRBV13 to TRBJ2-1; 7 bases are a match to TRBD1. The CDR3 is made up of 16 amino acids. Germline V lookup: CDR1 PRHDT, CDR2 FYEKMQ (reference sequence).

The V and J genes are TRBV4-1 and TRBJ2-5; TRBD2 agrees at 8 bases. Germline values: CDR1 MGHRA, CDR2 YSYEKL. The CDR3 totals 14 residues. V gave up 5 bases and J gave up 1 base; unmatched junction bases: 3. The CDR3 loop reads CASSLTSAQETQYF. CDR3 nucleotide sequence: TGCGCCAGCAGCTTGACTAGCGCCCAAGAGACCCAGTACTTC.

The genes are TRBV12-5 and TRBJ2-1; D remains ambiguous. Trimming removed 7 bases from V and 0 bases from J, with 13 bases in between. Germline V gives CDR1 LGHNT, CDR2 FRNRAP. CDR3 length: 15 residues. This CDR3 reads CASAPSSLSYNEQFF. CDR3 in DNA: TGTGCTAGTGCCCCCTCGTCTCTCTCCTACAATGAGCAGTTCTTC.

CDR3 sequence reads: CASSSGGTTEAFF. The CDR3 region has the DNA TGTGCCAGCAGCTCAGGGGGAACCACTGAAGCTTTCTTT. V and J are TRBV5-5 and TRBJ1-1, with 7 bases lining up with TRBD1. CDR3 length: 13 residues. The trim removed 3 bases at V and 4 bases at J, leaving 3 bases unmatched. CDR1 and CDR2 from the germline V gene are SGHKS and YYEKEE (reference sequence).

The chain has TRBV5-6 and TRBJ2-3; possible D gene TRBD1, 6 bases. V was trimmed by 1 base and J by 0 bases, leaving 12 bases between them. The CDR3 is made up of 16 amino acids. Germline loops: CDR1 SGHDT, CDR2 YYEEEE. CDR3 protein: CASSLYFDRSTDTQYF. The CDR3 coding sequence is TGTGCCAGCAGCTTGTATTTTGACAGGAGCACAGATACGCAGTATTTT.

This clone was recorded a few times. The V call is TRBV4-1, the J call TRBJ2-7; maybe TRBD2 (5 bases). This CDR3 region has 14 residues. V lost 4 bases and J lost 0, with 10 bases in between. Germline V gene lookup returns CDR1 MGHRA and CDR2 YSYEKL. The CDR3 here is CASSRTGSSYEQYF. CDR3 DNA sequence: TGCGCCAGCAGCCGGACGGGGAGCTCCTACGAGCAGTACTTC.

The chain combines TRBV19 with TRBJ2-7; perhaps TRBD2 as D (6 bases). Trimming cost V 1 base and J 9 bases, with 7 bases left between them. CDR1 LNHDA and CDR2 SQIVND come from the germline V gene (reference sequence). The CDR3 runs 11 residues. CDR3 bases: TGTGCCAGTAGTATAGGGAGGGTGCAGTACTTC. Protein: CASSIGRVQYF.

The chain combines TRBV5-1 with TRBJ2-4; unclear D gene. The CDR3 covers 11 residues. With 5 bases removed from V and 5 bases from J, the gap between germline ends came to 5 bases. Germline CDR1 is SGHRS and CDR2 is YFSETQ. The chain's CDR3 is CASRFQNIQYF. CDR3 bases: TGCGCCAGCAGGTTTCAAAACATTCAGTACTTC.

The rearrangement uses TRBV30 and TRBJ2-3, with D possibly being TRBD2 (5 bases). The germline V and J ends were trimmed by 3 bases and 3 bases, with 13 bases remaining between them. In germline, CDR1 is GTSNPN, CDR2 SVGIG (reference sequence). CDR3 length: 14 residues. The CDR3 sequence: CAWRGPGGTDTQYF. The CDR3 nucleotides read TGTGCCTGGAGAGGACCAGGAGGAACAGATACGCAGTATTTT.

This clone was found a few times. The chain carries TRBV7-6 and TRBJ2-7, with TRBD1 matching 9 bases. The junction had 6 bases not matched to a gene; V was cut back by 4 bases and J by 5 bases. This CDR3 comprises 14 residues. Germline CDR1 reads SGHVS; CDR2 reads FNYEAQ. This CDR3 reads CASSSTGGPDEQYF. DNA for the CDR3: TGTGCCAGCAGCTCCACAGGGGGCCCAGACGAGCAGTACTTC.

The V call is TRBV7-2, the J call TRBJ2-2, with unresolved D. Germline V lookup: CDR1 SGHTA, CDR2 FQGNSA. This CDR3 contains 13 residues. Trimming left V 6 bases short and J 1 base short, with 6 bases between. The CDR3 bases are TGTGCCAGCAGGGGGTTGAACACCGGGGAGCTGTTTTTT. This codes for CASRGLNTGELFF.

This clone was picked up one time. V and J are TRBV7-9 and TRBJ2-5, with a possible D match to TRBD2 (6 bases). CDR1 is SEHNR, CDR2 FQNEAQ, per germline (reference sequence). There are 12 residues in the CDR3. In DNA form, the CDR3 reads TGTGTGGGTGGGGGGAAGGGCCGGACCCAGTACTTC. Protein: CVGGGKGRTQYF.

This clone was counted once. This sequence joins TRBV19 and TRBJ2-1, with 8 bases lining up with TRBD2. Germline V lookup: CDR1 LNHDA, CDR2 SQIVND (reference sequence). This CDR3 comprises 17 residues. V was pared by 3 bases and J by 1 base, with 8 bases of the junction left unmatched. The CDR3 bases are TGTGCCAGTAGTATTAGCCGGACTAGCCTTTCCTACAATGAGCAGTTCTTC. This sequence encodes CASSISRTSLSYNEQFF.

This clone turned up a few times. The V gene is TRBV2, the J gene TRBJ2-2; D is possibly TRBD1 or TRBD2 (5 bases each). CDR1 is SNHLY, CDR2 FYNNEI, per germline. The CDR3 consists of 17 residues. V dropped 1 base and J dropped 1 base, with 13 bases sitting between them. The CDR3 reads CASSEGPEGRNTGELFF. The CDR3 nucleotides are TGTGCCAGCAGTGAAGGGCCCGAGGGGAGGAACACCGGGGAGCTGTTTTTT.

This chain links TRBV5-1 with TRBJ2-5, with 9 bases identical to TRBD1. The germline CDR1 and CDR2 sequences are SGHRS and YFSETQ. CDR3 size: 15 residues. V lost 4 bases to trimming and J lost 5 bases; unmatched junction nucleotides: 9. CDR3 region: CASSPSGQGGETQYF. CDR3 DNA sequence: TGCGCCAGCAGCCCTTCGGGACAGGGAGGGGAGACCCAGTACTTC.

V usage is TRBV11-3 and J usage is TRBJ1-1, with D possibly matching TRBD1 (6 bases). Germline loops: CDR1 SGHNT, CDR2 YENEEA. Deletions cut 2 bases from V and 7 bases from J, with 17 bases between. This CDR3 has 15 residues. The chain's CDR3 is CASSLNSGTTGEAFF. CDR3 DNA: TGTGCCAGCAGCTTAAACTCCGGGACGACAGGTGAAGCTTTCTTT.

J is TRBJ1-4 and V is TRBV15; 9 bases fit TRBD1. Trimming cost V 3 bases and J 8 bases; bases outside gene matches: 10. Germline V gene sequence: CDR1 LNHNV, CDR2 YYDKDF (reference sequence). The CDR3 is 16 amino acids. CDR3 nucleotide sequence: TGTGCCACCAGCAGTGACGCGGACAGGGGTCGGGAAAAACTGTTTTTT. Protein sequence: CATSSDADRGREKLFF.

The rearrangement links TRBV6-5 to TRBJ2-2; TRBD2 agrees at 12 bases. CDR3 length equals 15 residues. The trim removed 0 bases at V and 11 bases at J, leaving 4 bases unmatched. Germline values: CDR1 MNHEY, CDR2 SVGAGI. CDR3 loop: CASSYSGLAGSELFF. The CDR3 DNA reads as TGTGCCAGCAGTTACTCGGGACTAGCGGGTAGTGAGCTGTTTTTT.